Sequencing of this TCR beta chain was carried out in a study of T cells after somatic rescue of genetic block. There are a few counts of this clone. Method: immunoSEQ multiplex PCR; TCRdb's copy keeps in-frame clones and lacks some. The sample records about 70,000 clones, 92% being singletons. Germline V gene lookup returns CDR1 MNHEY and CDR2 SMNVEV (reference sequence). CDR3 length: 11 amino acids. The ends were cut back, 3 bases at V and 4 bases at J, with 1 base in the middle. The genes are TRBV27 and TRBJ2-1; D call uncertain. The origin of this receptor is a man in his forties. The sample comprised peripheral blood mononuclear cells (PBMCs). As DNA, the CDR3 is TGTGCCAGCAGTTTGTACAATGAGCAGTTCTTC. The encoded protein is CASSLYNEQFF.